Listed below are T cell receptor beta chains from one sample, sequenced in a study of PD-1 blockade in classical Hodgkin lymphoma. Profiling relied on immunoSEQ multiplex PCR, and the TCRdb table lists in-frame clones only, not all of them. The sample consists of roughly 50,000 clones, approximately 81% of them appearing once. Material: peripheral blood mononuclear cells (PBMCs), obtained at baseline. These receptors all come from a human donor with classical Hodgkin lymphoma. Both conserved end residues are part of each CDR3. D genes are given only for firm matches. Part of the rows lack a size; the others show once, few, many or a class for expanded clones.

j_gene,d_gene,v_gene,abundance,CDR3aa,CDR3nt
TRBJ1-2,-,TRBV30,-,CAWSLRSYGYTF,TGTGCCTGGAGTCTGAGAAGCTATGGCTACACCTTC
TRBJ2-3,TRBD1,TRBV6-4,-,CASPGTGVIDTQYF,TGTGCCAGCCCCGGGACAGGGGTTATCGATACGCAGTATTTT
TRBJ2-2,-,TRBV5-1,-,CASSFQSGELFF,TGCGCCAGCAGCTTCCAGTCCGGGGAGCTGTTTTTT
TRBJ2-7,TRBD1,TRBV7-2,few,CASSEGGRYEQYF,TGTGCCAGCAGCGAAGGGGGCCGCTACGAGCAGTACTTC
TRBJ2-2,TRBD2,TRBV7-9,-,CASSLWTSQKGELFF,TGTGCCAGCAGCCTATGGACTAGCCAGAAGGGGGAGCTGTTTTTT
TRBJ1-1,TRBD1,TRBV5-4,few,CASSLGGTGVNTEAFF,TGTGCCAGCAGCTTGGGAGGGACAGGGGTTAACACTGAAGCTTTCTTT
TRBJ2-5,-,TRBV10-3,-,CAIRGRSQETQYF,TGTGCCATCAGAGGACGGAGCCAAGAGACCCAGTACTTC
TRBJ1-1,-,TRBV18,-,CASSPTVPNTEAFF,TGTGCCAGCTCACCGACGGTTCCGAACACTGAAGCTTTCTTT
TRBJ2-3,TRBD2,TRBV10-3,-,CAISESLGLARDTQYF,TGTGCCATCAGTGAGTCTCTAGGACTAGCACGAGATACGCAGTATTTT
TRBJ2-1,-,TRBV6-5,-,CASSYSGLGEQFF,TGTGCCAGCAGTTACTCCGGGCTCGGGGAGCAGTTCTTC
TRBJ1-4,-,TRBV7-9,-,CASSELNEKLFF,TGTGCCAGCAGCGAACTAAATGAAAAACTGTTTTTT
TRBJ1-2,TRBD1,TRBV6-5,-,CASSDRGNNYGYTF,TGTGCCAGCAGCGACAGGGGTAACAACTATGGCTACACCTTC
TRBJ2-1,TRBD1,TRBV4-3,-,CASSPNRGRYGGQFF,TGCGCCAGCAGCCCTAATAGGGGGCGATATGGAGGGCAGTTCTTC
TRBJ2-3,-,TRBV5-1,-,CASGFMDYRTDTQYF,TGCGCCAGCGGCTTCATGGACTACCGCACAGATACGCAGTATTTT
TRBJ1-1,-,TRBV11-2,-,CASSFGRNTEAFF,TGTGCCAGCAGCTTTGGACGGAACACTGAAGCTTTCTTT
TRBJ2-2,-,TRBV6-5,-,CASSPRPAGELFF,TGTGCCAGCAGTCCCCGGCCCGCCGGGGAGCTGTTTTTT
TRBJ2-1,-,TRBV5-4,-,CASSLAGGMDEQFF,TGTGCCAGCAGCTTGGCAGGGGGGATGGATGAGCAGTTCTTC
TRBJ2-6,-,TRBV11-2,-,CASSSLGRVSGANVLTF,TGTGCCAGCAGCTCCCTCGGTCGGGTATCTGGGGCCAACGTCCTGACTTTC
TRBJ1-2,TRBD1,TRBV10-3,-,CAIRPSSGQGNYGYTF,TGTGCCATCAGACCCTCTTCCGGACAGGGGAACTATGGCTACACCTTC
TRBJ1-5,-,TRBV18,few,CASSLVGRQPQHF,TGTGCCAGCTCACTTGTGGGTCGTCAGCCCCAGCATTTT
TRBJ2-3,-,TRBV10-3,-,CAISSGPGRDTQYF,TGTGCCATTAGTAGCGGACCGGGGAGAGATACGCAGTATTTT
TRBJ1-5,-,TRBV4-1,-,CASSQGRPVSSYSNQPQHF,TGCGCCAGCAGCCAAGGACGCCCAGTAAGCAGTTATAGCAATCAGCCCCAGCATTTT
TRBJ1-4,-,TRBV2,once,CASSRPLEGEKLFF,TGTGCCAGCAGTCGGCCTCTGGAGGGAGAAAAACTGTTTTTT
TRBJ2-1,TRBD2,TRBV6-5,-,CASSWSGRAGNEQFF,TGTGCCAGCAGTTGGAGCGGGAGGGCCGGCAATGAGCAGTTCTTC
TRBJ2-7,TRBD2,TRBV25-1,once,CASSGPRLSGMRSYEQYF,TGTGCCAGCAGTGGGCCGCGCCTTAGCGGGATGCGCTCCTACGAGCAGTACTTC
TRBJ2-6,-,TRBV5-1,-,CASSLAVSGANVLTF,TGCGCCAGCAGCTTGGCGGTCTCTGGGGCCAACGTCCTGACTTTC
TRBJ1-1,TRBD1,TRBV2,-,CASSDNRGQGEAFF,TGTGCCAGCAGTGACAACAGGGGGCAGGGTGAAGCTTTCTTT
TRBJ2-5,-,TRBV12-5,-,CASGLGSGVGETQYF,TGTGCTAGTGGCTTGGGGTCGGGAGTAGGGGAGACCCAGTACTTC
TRBJ2-2,-,TRBV4-1,-,CASSQGADGELFF,TGCGCCAGCAGCCAAGGAGCGGACGGGGAGCTGTTTTTT
TRBJ1-1,-,TRBV30,-,CAWSIQGLWAEAFF,TGTGCCTGGAGCATCCAGGGGCTGTGGGCTGAAGCTTTCTTT
TRBJ2-1,TRBD2,TRBV4-1,-,CASSQVGGRLLYNEQFF,TGCGCCAGCAGCCAAGTGGGCGGGAGGCTCCTCTACAATGAGCAGTTCTTC
TRBJ1-5,-,TRBV30,-,CAWSEGGNQPQHF,TGTGCCTGGAGTGAAGGGGGGAATCAGCCCCAGCATTTT
TRBJ1-1,TRBD1,TRBV6-6,many,CATKQGDLAAFF,TGTGCCACTAAACAGGGGGACTTGGCAGCTTTCTTT
TRBJ1-2,TRBD1,TRBV11-3,-,CASSYRDRGLDGYTF,TGTGCCAGCAGCTACCGGGACAGGGGGCTCGATGGCTACACCTTC
TRBJ2-2,TRBD2,TRBV4-2,-,CASSRLADGGTGELFF,TGTGCCAGCAGCCGACTAGCGGACGGTGGCACCGGGGAGCTGTTTTTT
TRBJ1-1,-,TRBV7-2,-,CASSSGRGTEAFF,TGTGCCAGCAGCTCTGGCCGGGGCACTGAAGCTTTCTTT
TRBJ1-3,TRBD1,TRBV9,-,CASSPSLYRGSGNTIYF,TGTGCCAGCAGTCCGAGCCTATACAGGGGCTCTGGAAACACCATATATTTT
TRBJ2-3,-,TRBV9,once,CASSVGVRADTQYF,TGTGCCAGCAGCGTAGGGGTTAGGGCAGATACGCAGTATTTT
TRBJ2-3,-,TRBV6-4,-,CASSDKGPDTQYF,TGTGCCAGCAGTGATAAGGGTCCAGATACGCAGTATTTT
TRBJ2-2,-,TRBV10-1,-,CASSEGGNTGELFF,TGCGCCAGCAGTGAGGGGGGAAACACCGGGGAGCTGTTTTTT